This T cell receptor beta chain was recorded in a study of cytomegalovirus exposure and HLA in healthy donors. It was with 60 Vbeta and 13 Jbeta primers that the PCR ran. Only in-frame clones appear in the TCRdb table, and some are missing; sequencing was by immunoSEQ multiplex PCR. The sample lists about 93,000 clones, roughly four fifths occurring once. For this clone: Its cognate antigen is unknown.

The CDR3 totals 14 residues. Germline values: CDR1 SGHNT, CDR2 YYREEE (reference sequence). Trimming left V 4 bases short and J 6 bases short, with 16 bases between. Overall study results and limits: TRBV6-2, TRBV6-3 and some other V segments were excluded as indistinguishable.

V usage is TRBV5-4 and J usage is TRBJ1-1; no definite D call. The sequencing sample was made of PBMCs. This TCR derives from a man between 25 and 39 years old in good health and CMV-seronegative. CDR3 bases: TGTGCCAGCAGCCTAGCCCTAGACTACGCTGAAGCTTTCTTT. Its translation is CASSLALDYAEAFF.